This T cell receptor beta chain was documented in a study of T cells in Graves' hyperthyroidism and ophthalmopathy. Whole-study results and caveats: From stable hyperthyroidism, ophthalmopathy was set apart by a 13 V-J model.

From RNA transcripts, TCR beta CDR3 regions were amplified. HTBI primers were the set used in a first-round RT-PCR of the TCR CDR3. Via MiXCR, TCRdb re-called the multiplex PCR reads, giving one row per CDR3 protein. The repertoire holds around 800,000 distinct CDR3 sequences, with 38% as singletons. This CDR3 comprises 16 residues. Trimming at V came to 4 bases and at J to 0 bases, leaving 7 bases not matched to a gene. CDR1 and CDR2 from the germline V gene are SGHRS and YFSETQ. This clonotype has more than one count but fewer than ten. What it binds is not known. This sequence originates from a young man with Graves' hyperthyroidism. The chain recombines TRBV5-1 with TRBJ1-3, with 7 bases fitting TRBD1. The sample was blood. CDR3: CASSLGQESSGNTIYF. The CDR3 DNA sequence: TGCGCCAGCAGCCTCGGACAGGAGAGCTCTGGAAACACCATATATTTT.